This T cell receptor beta chain was observed in a study of beta chain features in type 1 diabetes. Study as a whole: Examination covered under 120 million sorted cells spanning all samples. The study's findings and limits: There was a moderate but significant shortening of TCRB CDR3s in all four CD4+ subsets of Type 1 diabetes patients. It was not settled here whether HLA type affects TCRB rearrangement.

Expressed TCRB transcripts were sequenced because the entire RNA isolate underwent reverse transcription. Profiled with immunoSEQ multiplex PCR; TCRdb holds only in-frame clones, not every one. The table lists 65,000 to 100,000 clones, 25% to 35% of them singletons. This clone was counted a few times. Its target is unknown. This CDR3 comprises 14 residues. V lost 4 bases and J lost 9; bases outside the gene matches: 13. Germline CDR1 and CDR2: SGHRS and YFSETQ. Sequencing was performed on stem cell memory CD4+ T cells from blood. This TCR was recovered from a young woman in good health. V and J are TRBV5-1 and TRBJ2-7; 7 nucleotides line up with TRBD1. This CDR3 is CASSQKTGTDVQYF. DNA for the CDR3: TGCGCCAGCAGCCAGAAAACCGGGACAGACGTGCAGTACTTC.